A selection of T cell receptor beta chains follows, all from one sample in a study of somatic mutations in cytotoxic T cells in rheumatoid arthritis. The table came from immunoSEQ multiplex PCR; TCRdb's copy has only in-frame clones and leaves some out. The sample comprises some 18,000 clones, roughly four fifths of which are singletons, and more than 13% rests with the top ten. Sequencing used CD8+ T cells sorted from blood. The receptors come from an adult with rheumatoid arthritis. Each CDR3 is given with its conserved first and last residue. A D gene is named only where the DNA matches it firmly. Rows give clone size only sometimes, using once, few, many, or a class for an expanded clone.

>TRBJ1-4|TRBV6-5|.|.
TGTGCCAGCAGTTACTCCGTAGCGAATGAAAAACTGTTTTTT
CASSYSVANEKLFF
>TRBJ2-5|TRBV9|.|TRBD2
TGTGCCAGCAGCGTAGCAGGTAGCGGGAGTTTTGGAGAGACCCAGTACTTC
CASSVAGSGSFGETQYF
>TRBJ1-5|TRBV21-1|.|.
TGTGCCAGCAGCCGGGATAGGGCCCACAATCAGCCCCAGCATTTT
CASSRDRAHNQPQHF
>TRBJ2-7|TRBV11-2|.|TRBD2
TGTGCCAGCAGCGCCGGGGGGGTTTCCTACGAGCAGTACTTC
CASSAGGVSYEQYF
>TRBJ2-1|TRBV7-2|once|.
TGTGCCAGCAGCAAACTTCCGGGACTCCCCTCCGGCCATGAGCAGTTCTTC
CASSKLPGLPSGHEQFF
>TRBJ1-5|TRBV7-6|few|TRBD1
TGTGCCAGCAGCTTAGGACAGGGAAATCAGCCCCAGCATTTT
CASSLGQGNQPQHF
>TRBJ2-1|TRBV18|.|.
TGTGCCAGCTCACCCCGCCACTTACGCGGGCCTCCAAATGAGCAGTTCTTC
CASSPRHLRGPPNEQFF
>TRBJ2-2|TRBV19|.|.
TGTGCCAGTAGAGACAGGCCGAACACCGGGGAGCTGTTTTTT
CASRDRPNTGELFF
>TRBJ1-1|TRBV23-1|.|.
TGCGCCAGCAGAGAAGCTTTCTTT
CASREAFF
>TRBJ2-1|TRBV6-5|.|.
TGTGCCAGCAGTTCAGGGGGGTTCTCATCCTACCTCTCTCCGGTCTTC
CASSSGGFSSYLSPVF
>TRBJ2-3|TRBV28|.|.
TGTGCCAGCAGTTTGTTGGCGCCGACGGGCACAGATACGCAGTATTTT
CASSLLAPTGTDTQYF
>TRBJ1-2|TRBV7-9|.|.
TGTGCCAGCAGCCGACACGTAGGAGGAAACTATGGCTACACCTTC
CASSRHVGGNYGYTF
>TRBJ2-7|TRBV28|.|.
TGTGCCAGCAGTCCCCCACCATGGGAGATCTCCTACGAGCAGTACTTC
CASSPPPWEISYEQYF
>TRBJ2-5|TRBV23-1|.|.
TGCGCCAGCAGTCAAAGTGAGACATCCTTCAAAGAGACCCAGTACTTC
CASSQSETSFKETQYF
>TRBJ2-1|TRBV5-5|.|.
TGTGCCAGCAGCTTGGACGTCGGGAGTGAGCAGTTCTTC
CASSLDVGSEQFF
>TRBJ2-3|TRBV9|few|.
TGTGCCAGCAGCCCCCAGGGCCGGGAGATAGATACGCAGTATTTT
CASSPQGREIDTQYF
>TRBJ2-7|TRBV19|.|TRBD1
TGTGCCAGTAGTATAGCAGGGGGCGTCGACGAGCAGTACTTC
CASSIAGGVDEQYF
>TRBJ2-7|TRBV14|.|.
TGTGCCAGCAGCCAAGAGGGGTTATACGAGCAGTACTTC
CASSQEGLYEQYF
>TRBJ1-4|TRBV13|.|TRBD1
TGTGCCAGCAGCTCATTTGGACAGGGGCTTAATGAAAAACTGTTTTTT
CASSSFGQGLNEKLFF
>TRBJ2-2|TRBV4-2|once|.
TGTGCCAGCCGGGAAGGGCTCGCGGAGAACACCGGGGAGCTGTTTTTT
CASREGLAENTGELFF
>TRBJ2-7|TRBV7-7|.|.
TGTGCTAGCAGCTTAGGGGACGGATCCTACGAGCAGTACTTC
CASSLGDGSYEQYF
>TRBJ1-5|TRBV30|few|.
TGTGCCTGGAGTGTTCGAAGGGGCAATCAGCCCCAGCATTTT
CAWSVRRGNQPQHF
>TRBJ2-3|TRBV10-3|.|TRBD2
TGTGCCATCAGGGCCGGGACTAGCGGGAGGGGCTCAGATACGCAGTATTTT
CAIRAGTSGRGSDTQYF
>TRBJ2-7|TRBV5-4|.|TRBD2
TGTGCCAGCAGCTTCAGCGGGAGCAAAAAAAGGGGGTACGAGCAGTACTTC
CASSFSGSKKRGYEQYF
>TRBJ2-1|TRBV27|.|TRBD2
TGTGCCAGCAGCCCCGGGAGGGTGAATGAGCAGTTCTTC
CASSPGRVNEQFF
>TRBJ2-5|TRBV21-1|.|.
TGTGCCAGCAGCAAACCGGGAACCATGGCTCAAGAGACCCAGTACTTC
CASSKPGTMAQETQYF
>TRBJ2-5|TRBV7-7|.|.
TGTGCTAGCAGCCAGGGTGGGGAAGAGACCCAGTACTTC
CASSQGGEETQYF
>TRBJ2-7|TRBV4-3|.|.
TGCGCCAGCAGCCAAGGAGTAGTGGTTCATGGGCGGGTCTCCTACGAGCAGTACTTC
CASSQGVVVHGRVSYEQYF
>TRBJ1-4|TRBV9|.|.
TGTGCCAGCAGCGTATATGGGGGAACTAATGAAAAACTGTTTTTT
CASSVYGGTNEKLFF
>TRBJ2-2|TRBV4-3|.|.
TGCGCCAGCAGCCAAGGAAGGGACAATGAGCTGTTTTTT
CASSQGRDNELFF
>TRBJ2-7|TRBV4-3|.|TRBD2
TGCGCCAGCAGCCAAGTAGCGGGGGCCCTTCGGGAGCAGTACTTC
CASSQVAGALREQYF
>TRBJ2-5|TRBV9|.|TRBD1
TGTGCCAGCAGCAAAATTGGGACAGGGGGCGCGGAGACCCAGTACTTC
CASSKIGTGGAETQYF
>TRBJ2-7|TRBV11-1|.|TRBD1
TGTGCCAGCATCTTTCGAGGGGCGGGACAGGGTAAATCCGAGCAGTACTTC
CASIFRGAGQGKSEQYF
>TRBJ2-7|TRBV13|.|TRBD1
TGTGCCAGCAGCTTGGGACAGGGAGCCTACGAGCAGTACTTC
CASSLGQGAYEQYF
>TRBJ2-7|TRBV28|few|TRBD1
TGTGCCAGCAGTTCGGACAGGGTGGGCTACGAGCAGTACTTC
CASSSDRVGYEQYF
>TRBJ2-7|TRBV27|.|.
TGTGCCAGCGGGCGGGGAGGCCTAAGGTACGAGCAGTACTTC
CASGRGGLRYEQYF
>TRBJ2-1|TRBV28|.|TRBD2
TGTGCCAGCAGTTCCCCAGCGGGGGGGCTTTTGAATGAGCAGTTCTTC
CASSSPAGGLLNEQFF
>TRBJ2-1|TRBV6-5|.|.
TGTGCCAGCAGGACGGACCGATTCGAAGAGTTCTTC
CASRTDRFEEFF
>TRBJ2-3|TRBV10-3|.|TRBD2
TGTGCCATCAGTGGTCTAGCGGGGAGAGATACGCAGTATTTT
CAISGLAGRDTQYF
>TRBJ2-3|TRBV6-4|medium-sized|TRBD2
TGTGCCAGCAGTGACGGTGGGAGCGGGAGGGCTACAGATACGCAGTATTTT
CASSDGGSGRATDTQYF
>TRBJ2-7|TRBV5-6|.|.
TGTGCCAGCAGCCCTGGCCATCGGGGCGTCGCGTCCTACGAGCAGTACTTC
CASSPGHRGVASYEQYF
>TRBJ2-7|TRBV6-6|once|.
TGTGCCAGCAGTCCCAGTACCGCCGAGCAGTACTTC
CASSPSTAEQYF
>TRBJ2-5|TRBV5-3|.|.
TGTGCCAGAAGCTTGGACATAGGCGTACAAGAGACCCAGTACTTC
CARSLDIGVQETQYF
>TRBJ2-1|TRBV19|.|TRBD2
TGTGCCAGTAGTACCGGACTAGGGGTTTACAATGAGCAGTTCTTC
CASSTGLGVYNEQFF
>TRBJ1-2|TRBV21-1|.|.
TGTGCCAGCAGCTCCGGAGGGGTCGACAGGGGAGGTGGCTACACCTTC
CASSSGGVDRGGGYTF
>TRBJ2-3|TRBV13|once|.
TGTGCCAGCAGGCGGGGACGTACAGATACGCAGTATTTT
CASRRGRTDTQYF
>TRBJ1-1|TRBV10-3|.|.
TGTGCCATCAGTGAGTCGATCTCGGGGGACACTGAAGCTTTCTTT
CAISESISGDTEAFF
>TRBJ1-2|TRBV13|.|TRBD1
TGTGCCAGCAGCTTAAGAGGGGGGGGGACAGACTATGGCTACACCTTC
CASSLRGGGTDYGYTF
>TRBJ1-2|TRBV27|.|.
TGTGCCAGCCGCCTTGGGGGGGGGCTCTATGGCTACACCTTC
CASRLGGGLYGYTF
>TRBJ2-7|TRBV2|few|.
TGTGCCAGCAGTGAAAATCGACTAGAGGTCTACGAGCAGTACTTC
CASSENRLEVYEQYF
>TRBJ1-5|TRBV5-1|.|.
TGCGCCAGCAGCTTCCTTCCAGGAGATAGCAATCAGCCCCAGCATTTT
CASSFLPGDSNQPQHF